Presented here are 2 T cell receptor beta chains from one specimen sequenced in a study of blood T cell repertoires in COVID-19. Data came from immunoSEQ multiplex PCR; TCRdb stores just in-frame clones and leaves some out. The sample includes about 170,000 clones, roughly 82% of them seen just once. Sequences were obtained from peripheral blood. The origin of the receptors is a middle-aged woman with COVID-19, enrolled during active disease.

The chain recombines TRBV2 with TRBJ1-6, with 7 bases fitting TRBD1. This CDR3 is 15 amino acids long. The V segment lost 7 bases and the J segment 7 bases; nucleotides outside the gene matches: 10. Per germline, CDR1 SNHLY and CDR2 FYNNEI. The CDR3 DNA reads TGTGCCAGCAAGAGACGACAGGGAGCAAATTCACCCCTCCACTTT. As protein: CASKRRQGANSPLHF.

This chain links TRBV5-4 with TRBJ2-2; a possible D gene is TRBD2 (6 bases). V was trimmed by 1 base and J by 1 base, leaving 14 bases between them. The CDR3 is 17 amino acids. Per germline, CDR1 SGHNT and CDR2 YYREEE (reference sequence). The CDR3 region is CASSLLGWTKNTGELFF. CDR3 DNA: TGTGCCAGCAGCTTGTTGGGGTGGACTAAGAACACCGGGGAGCTGTTTTTT.